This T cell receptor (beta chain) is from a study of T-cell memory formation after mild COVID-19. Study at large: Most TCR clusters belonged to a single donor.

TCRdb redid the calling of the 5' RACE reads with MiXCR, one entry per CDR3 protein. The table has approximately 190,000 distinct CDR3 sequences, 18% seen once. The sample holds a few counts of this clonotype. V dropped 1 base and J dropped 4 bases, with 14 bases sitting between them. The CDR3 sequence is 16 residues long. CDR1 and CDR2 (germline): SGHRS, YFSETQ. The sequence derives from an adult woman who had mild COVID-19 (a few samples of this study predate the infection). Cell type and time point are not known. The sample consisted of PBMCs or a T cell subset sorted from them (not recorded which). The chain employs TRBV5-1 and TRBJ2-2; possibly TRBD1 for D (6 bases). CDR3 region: CASSLQVGQSTGELFF. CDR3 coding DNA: TGCGCCAGCAGCTTGCAAGTCGGACAGTCCACCGGGGAGCTGTTTTTT.